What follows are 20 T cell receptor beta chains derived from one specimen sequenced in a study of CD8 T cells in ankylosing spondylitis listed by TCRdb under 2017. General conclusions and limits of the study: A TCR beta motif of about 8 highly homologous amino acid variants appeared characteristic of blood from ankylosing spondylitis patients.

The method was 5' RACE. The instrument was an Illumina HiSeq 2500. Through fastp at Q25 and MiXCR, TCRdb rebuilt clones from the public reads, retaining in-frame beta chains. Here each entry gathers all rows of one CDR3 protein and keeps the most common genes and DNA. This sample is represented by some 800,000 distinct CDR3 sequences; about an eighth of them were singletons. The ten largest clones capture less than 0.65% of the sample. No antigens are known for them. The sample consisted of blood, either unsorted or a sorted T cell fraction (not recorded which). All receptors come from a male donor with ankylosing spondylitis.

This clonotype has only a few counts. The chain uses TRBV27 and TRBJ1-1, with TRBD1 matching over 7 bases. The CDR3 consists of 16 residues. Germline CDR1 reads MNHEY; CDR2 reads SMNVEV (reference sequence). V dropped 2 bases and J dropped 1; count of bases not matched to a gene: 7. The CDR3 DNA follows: TGTGCCAGCAGTTTAGACAGGGAGGTTCCGAACACTGAAGCTTTCTTT. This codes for CASSLDREVPNTEAFF.

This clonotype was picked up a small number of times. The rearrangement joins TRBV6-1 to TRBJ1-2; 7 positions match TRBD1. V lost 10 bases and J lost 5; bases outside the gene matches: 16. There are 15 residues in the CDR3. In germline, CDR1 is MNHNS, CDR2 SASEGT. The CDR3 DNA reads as TGTGCCACCGCATTAGTCCCGGGACAGATTTATGGCTACACCTTC. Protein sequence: CATALVPGQIYGYTF.

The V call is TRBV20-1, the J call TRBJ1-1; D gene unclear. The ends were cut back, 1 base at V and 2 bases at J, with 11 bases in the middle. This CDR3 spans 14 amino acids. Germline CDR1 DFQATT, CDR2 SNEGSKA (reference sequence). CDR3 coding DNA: TGCAGTGCTAGAGCGCGGGTCCGCAACACTGAAGCTTTCTTT. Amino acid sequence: CSARARVRNTEAFF.

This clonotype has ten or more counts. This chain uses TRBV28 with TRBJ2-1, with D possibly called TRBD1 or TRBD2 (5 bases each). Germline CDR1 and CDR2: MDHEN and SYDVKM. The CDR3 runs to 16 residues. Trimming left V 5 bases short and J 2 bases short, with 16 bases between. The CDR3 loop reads CASSLRGGAPYNEQFF. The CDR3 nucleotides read TGTGCCAGCAGTCTTCGTGGGGGAGCTCCCTACAATGAGCAGTTCTTC.

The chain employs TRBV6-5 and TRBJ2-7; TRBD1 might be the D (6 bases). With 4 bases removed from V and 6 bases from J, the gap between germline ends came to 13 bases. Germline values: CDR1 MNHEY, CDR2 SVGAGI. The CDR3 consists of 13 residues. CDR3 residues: CASSSNRVAEQYF. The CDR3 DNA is TGTGCCAGCAGTTCCAACAGGGTTGCCGAGCAGTACTTC.

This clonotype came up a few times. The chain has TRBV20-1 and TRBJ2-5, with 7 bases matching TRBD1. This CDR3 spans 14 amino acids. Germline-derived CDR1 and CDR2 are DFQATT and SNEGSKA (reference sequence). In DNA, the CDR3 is TGCACCCTACCCCGGGACAGAAGACAAGAGACCCAGTACTTC. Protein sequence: CTLPRDRRQETQYF.

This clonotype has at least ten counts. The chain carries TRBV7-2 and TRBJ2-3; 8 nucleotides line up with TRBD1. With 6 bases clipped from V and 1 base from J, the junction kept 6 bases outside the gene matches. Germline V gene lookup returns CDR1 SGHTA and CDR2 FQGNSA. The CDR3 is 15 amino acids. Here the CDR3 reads CASSPDRVGTDTQYF. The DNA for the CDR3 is TGTGCCAGCAGTCCGGACAGGGTTGGCACAGATACGCAGTATTTT.

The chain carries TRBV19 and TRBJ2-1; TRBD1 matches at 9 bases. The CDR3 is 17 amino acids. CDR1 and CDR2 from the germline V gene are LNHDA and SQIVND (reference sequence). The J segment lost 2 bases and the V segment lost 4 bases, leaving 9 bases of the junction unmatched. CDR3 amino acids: CASSRLRGDRAYNEQFF. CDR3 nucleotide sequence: TGTGCCAGTAGTAGACTACGGGGGGACAGGGCCTACAATGAGCAGTTCTTC.

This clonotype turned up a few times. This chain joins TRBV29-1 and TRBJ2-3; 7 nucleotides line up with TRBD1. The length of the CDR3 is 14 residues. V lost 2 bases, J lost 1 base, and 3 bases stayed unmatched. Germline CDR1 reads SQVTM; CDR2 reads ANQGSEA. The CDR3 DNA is TGCAGCGTTGAACAGGGGGAAGGCACAGATACGCAGTATTTT. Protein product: CSVEQGEGTDTQYF.

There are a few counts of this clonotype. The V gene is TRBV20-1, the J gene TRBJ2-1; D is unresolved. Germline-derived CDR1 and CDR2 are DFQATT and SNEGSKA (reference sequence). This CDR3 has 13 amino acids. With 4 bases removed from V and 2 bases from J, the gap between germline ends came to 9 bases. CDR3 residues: CSATRATYNEQFF. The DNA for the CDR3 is TGCAGTGCTACCCGGGCCACCTACAATGAGCAGTTCTTC.

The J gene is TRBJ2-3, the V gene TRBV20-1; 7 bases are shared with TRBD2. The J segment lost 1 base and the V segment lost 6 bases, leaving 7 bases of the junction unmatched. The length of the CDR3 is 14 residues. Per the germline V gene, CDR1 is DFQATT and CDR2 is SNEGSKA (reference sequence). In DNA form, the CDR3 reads TGCAGTGCCATTAGCGGGTGGCGCACAGATACGCAGTATTTT. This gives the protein CSAISGWRTDTQYF.

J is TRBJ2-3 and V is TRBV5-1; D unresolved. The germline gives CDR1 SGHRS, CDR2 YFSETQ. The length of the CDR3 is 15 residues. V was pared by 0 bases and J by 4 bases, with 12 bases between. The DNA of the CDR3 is TGCGCCAGCAGCTTGGAGCCTACGTCCTCAGATACGCAGTATTTT. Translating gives CASSLEPTSSDTQYF.

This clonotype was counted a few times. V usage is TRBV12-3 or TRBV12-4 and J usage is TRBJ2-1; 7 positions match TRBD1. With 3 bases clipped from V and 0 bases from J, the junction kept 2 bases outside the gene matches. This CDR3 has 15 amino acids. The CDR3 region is CASSFGTDSYNEQFF. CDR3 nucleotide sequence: TGTGCCAGCAGTTTTGGGACAGACTCCTACAATGAGCAGTTCTTC.

DNA for the CDR3: TGCGCCAGCAGCGTCCCGGGACAGGGGGTGGATACGCAGTATTTT. Its protein is CASSVPGQGVDTQYF. The chain joins TRBV5-1 to TRBJ2-3; 11 positions agree with TRBD1. The V and J ends lost 4 bases and 6 bases, in that order; junction bases with no gene match: 7. This CDR3 has 15 residues. From germline, CDR1 is SGHRS and CDR2 YFSETQ. The full variable domain, rest sourced from reference TRBV5-1 and TRBJ2-3, is KAGVTQTPRYLIKTRGQQVTLSCSPISGHRSVSWYQQTPGQGLQFLFEYFSETQRNKGNFPGRFSGRQFSNSRSEMNVSTLELGDSALYLCASSVPGQGVDTQYFGPGTRLTVL.

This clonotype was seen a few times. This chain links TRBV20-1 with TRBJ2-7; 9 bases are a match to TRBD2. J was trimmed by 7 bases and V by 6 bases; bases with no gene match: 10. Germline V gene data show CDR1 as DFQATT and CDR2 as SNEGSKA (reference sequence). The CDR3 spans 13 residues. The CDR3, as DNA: TGCAGTGCCATCAGAGGTACTAGCGGGGAGCAGTACTTC. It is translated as CSAIRGTSGEQYF.

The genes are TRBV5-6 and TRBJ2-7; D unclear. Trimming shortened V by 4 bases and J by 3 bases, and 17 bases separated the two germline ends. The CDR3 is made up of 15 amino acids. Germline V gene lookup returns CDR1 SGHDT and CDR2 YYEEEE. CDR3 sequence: CASSQRPSLIYEQYF. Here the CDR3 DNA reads TGTGCCAGCAGCCAGAGACCCTCCCTGATCTACGAGCAGTACTTC. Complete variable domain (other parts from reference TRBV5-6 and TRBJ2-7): DAGVTQSPTHLIKTRGQQVTLRCSPKSGHDTVSWYQQALGQGPQFIFQYYEEEERQRGNFPDRFSGHQFPNYSSELNVNALLLGDSALYLCASSQRPSLIYEQYFGPGTRLTVT.

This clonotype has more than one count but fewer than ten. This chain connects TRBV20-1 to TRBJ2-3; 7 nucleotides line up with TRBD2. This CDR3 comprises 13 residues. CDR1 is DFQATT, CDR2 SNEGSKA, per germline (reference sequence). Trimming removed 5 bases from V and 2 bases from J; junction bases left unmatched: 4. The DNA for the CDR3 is TGCAGTGCTGGGGGGGTATTCACAGATACGCAGTATTTT. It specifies CSAGGVFTDTQYF.

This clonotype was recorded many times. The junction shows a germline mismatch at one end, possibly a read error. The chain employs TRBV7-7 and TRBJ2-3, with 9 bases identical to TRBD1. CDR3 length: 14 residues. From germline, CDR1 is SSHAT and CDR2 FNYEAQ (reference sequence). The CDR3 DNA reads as TGTGCTAGCAGCAGCGGACAGGGGTCAGATACGCAGTATTTT. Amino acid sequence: CASSSGQGSDTQYF.

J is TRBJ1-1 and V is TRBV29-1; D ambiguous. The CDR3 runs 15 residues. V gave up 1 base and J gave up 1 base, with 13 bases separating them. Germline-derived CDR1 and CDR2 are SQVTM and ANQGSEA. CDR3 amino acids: CSVEAMGFRNTEAFF. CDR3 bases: TGCAGCGTTGAAGCGATGGGGTTCCGGAACACTGAAGCTTTCTTT.

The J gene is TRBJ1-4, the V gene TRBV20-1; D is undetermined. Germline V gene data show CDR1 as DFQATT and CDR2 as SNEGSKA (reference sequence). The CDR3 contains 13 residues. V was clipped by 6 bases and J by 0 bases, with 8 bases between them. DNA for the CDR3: TGCAGTGCGGTGTTAGCAACTAATGAAAAACTGTTTTTT. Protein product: CSAVLATNEKLFF.